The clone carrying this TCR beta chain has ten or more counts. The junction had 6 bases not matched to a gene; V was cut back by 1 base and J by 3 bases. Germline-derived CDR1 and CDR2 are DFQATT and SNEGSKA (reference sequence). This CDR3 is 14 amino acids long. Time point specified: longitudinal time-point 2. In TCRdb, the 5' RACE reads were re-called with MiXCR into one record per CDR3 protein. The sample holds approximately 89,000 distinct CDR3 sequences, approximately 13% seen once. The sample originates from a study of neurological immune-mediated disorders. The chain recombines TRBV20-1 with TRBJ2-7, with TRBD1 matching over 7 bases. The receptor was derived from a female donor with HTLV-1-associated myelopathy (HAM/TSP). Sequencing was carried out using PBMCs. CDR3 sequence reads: CSARASTGFYEQYF. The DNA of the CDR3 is TGCAGTGCTAGAGCGTCGACAGGGTTCTACGAGCAGTACTTC.